The rows below give T cell receptor beta chains drawn from one sample of a study of blood T cells in healthy people across ages. TCRdb re-analysed the 5' RACE reads in MiXCR, keeping a single row per CDR3 protein. The repertoire holds approximately 700,000 distinct CDR3 sequences, with less than 40% as singletons. Specimen: blood. Receptors originate from a woman of 80 years or more in good health. Each CDR3 is given with its conserved first and last residue. A clone size is listed for some rows: how often the clone was seen (once, few, many), or a class if it is expanded.

CDR3 protein	clone size	V gene	CDR3 length
CASSHRDGGRKRDGYTF	many	TRBV3-1	17
CASSHGSTGLDGYTF	many	TRBV4-1	15
CSASIPGPQETQYF	.	TRBV20-1	14
CASSLGDHPRGNGYTF	.	TRBV7-2	16
CASSPTGLVSNQPRHF	.	TRBV27	16
CASRRRTSVTDEQFF	few	TRBV7-9	15
CASSAARVYNEQFF	many	TRBV5-1	14
CASSQDRQAVNEKLFF	.	TRBV4-3	16
CASSAAYNEQFF	few	TRBV7-2	12
CSARSRGGILNEQYF	few	TRBV20-1	15
CSAQRATNEKLFF	many	TRBV20-1	13
CSARDTARDAGRSNQPQHF	many	TRBV20-1	19
CASSYQDQGSTDTQYF	.	TRBV6-8	16
CASSPLGQGNQPQHF	.	TRBV7-2	15
CASSFLGDNSYEQYF	many	TRBV5-1	15
CASSLLTGNEQYF	many	TRBV3-1	13
CASSLTRLATEQFF	many	TRBV7-2	14
CASSFIGQVNNEQFF	few	TRBV7-6	15
CAWSPGSNQPQHF	few	TRBV30	13
CASSSTGQGRGNTEAFF	.	TRBV5-6	17
CASSQESGDNEQFF	many	TRBV4-1	14
CASSLASAGAQYF	many	TRBV13	13
CSARDPDRVGDEQYF	.	TRBV20-1	15
CASSFYGGGKETQYF	many	TRBV5-1	15
CASSRGRGNTGELFF	many	TRBV7-3	15
CASIGRVTDTQYF	many	TRBV5-6	13
CASSFGTGRAYNEQFF	.	TRBV5-1	16
CASSFFPGELFF	.	TRBV12-3/TRBV12-4	12
CASSFPDTSTDTQYF	.	TRBV28	15
CASSQAGLVAGELFF	.	TRBV4-2	15
CASSYGQISGANVLTF	.	TRBV6-5	16
CSVEDRGGSYEQYF	.	TRBV29-1	14
CASSLDWKAKNIQYF	many	TRBV6-2/TRBV6-3	15